This TCR beta chain was identified in a study of shared clonotypes between healthy human individuals. In the study overall: The donor pool was made up of two women and three men aged 18 to 49. Study-level points and caveats: Researchers found naive subsets generally carried larger estimated richness than memory subsets.

Study donors comprised healthy, HIV-negative adults devoid of recent acute infection or vaccination. CD4+ cell separation produced CD45RA+ naive and CD45RA-negative memory subsets. Measured with immunoSEQ multiplex PCR; TCRdb has only the in-frame clones, and not every one. The data contain roughly 2.5 million clones, just over 90% of them singletons. A word on this clone: Its antigen is not known.

Germline-derived CDR1 and CDR2 are MNHEY and SVGAGI. This CDR3 has 16 amino acids. Input material: naive CD4+ T cells sorted from blood. Subset of the sample: CD45RA+ positively selected. The chain uses TRBV6-5 and TRBJ2-5; a weak D match, TRBD2 (5 bases). The end of the DNA aligns better with TRBJ2-7, so the J call may be wrong. The clonotype originates from a man younger than 35 in good health. This chain's CDR3 is CASSYSKPPRGVEQYF. Written as DNA, the CDR3 is TGTGCCAGCAGTTACTCGAAGCCTCCCCGGGGAGTCGAGCAGTACTTC.